Presented here are 27 T cell receptor beta chains from one specimen sequenced in a study of cytomegalovirus exposure and HLA in healthy donors. Primers: 60 Vbeta forward and 13 Jbeta reverse. Using immunoSEQ multiplex PCR, the repertoire was profiled, and TCRdb retains in-frame clones only, with some absent. The sample consists of under 200,000 clones, more than 75% of them appearing once. Sequences were obtained from PBMCs. The receptors come from a male donor in good health and CMV-seropositive.

There are a few counts of this clone. Germline and junction disagree at one end, which may indicate a read error. The gene calls are TRBV7-9 and TRBJ2-2, with a tentative D call TRBD2 (5 bases). Per germline, CDR1 SEHNR and CDR2 FQNEAQ (reference sequence). The CDR3 loop spans 10 amino acids. CDR3 loop: CGVNTGELFF. The CDR3 DNA reads as TGCGGGGTTAACACCGGGGAGCTGTTTTTT.

The rearrangement uses TRBV6-6 and TRBJ1-1; D is possibly TRBD1 (6 bases). Trimming left V 3 bases short and J 3 bases short, with 14 bases between. Per the germline V gene, CDR1 is MNHNY and CDR2 is SVGAGI (reference sequence). The CDR3 contains 15 residues. CDR3 region: CASSYSLQGYTEAFF. The CDR3 nucleotides are TGTGCCAGCAGTTATTCCCTACAGGGTTACACTGAAGCTTTCTTT.

This chain uses TRBV5-1 with TRBJ2-3; 9 nucleotides line up with TRBD1. Looked up from germline, CDR1 is SGHRS and CDR2 is YFSETQ. Trimming cost V 4 bases and J 2 bases; bases outside gene matches: 5. The CDR3 runs to 15 residues. The CDR3 spells CASSPDRGNTDTQYF. CDR3 nucleotides: TGCGCCAGCAGCCCGGACAGGGGAAACACAGATACGCAGTATTTT.

CDR3 residues: CASTQDRGGGYTF. DNA for the CDR3: TGTGCCAGCACCCAAGACAGGGGAGGCGGCTACACCTTC. The J gene is TRBJ1-2, the V gene TRBV6-1, with 8 positions matching TRBD1. V lost 7 bases, J lost 8 bases, and 9 bases stayed unmatched. From germline, CDR1 is MNHNS and CDR2 SASEGT. CDR3 length: 13 residues.

This clone was seen once. V and J are TRBV19 and TRBJ1-1, with 11 bases fitting TRBD1. V shed 6 bases and J 4 bases; nucleotides not matched to a gene: 1. Germline-derived CDR1 and CDR2 are LNHDA and SQIVND (reference sequence). The CDR3 length is 13 residues. The CDR3 coding sequence is TGTGCCAGTAGGGACAGGGGGCCCACTGAAGCTTTCTTT. Protein: CASRDRGPTEAFF.

This chain links TRBV4-3 with TRBJ2-3; 7 bases are a match to TRBD1. Trimming took 3 bases from V and 4 from J; bases not matched to a gene: 1. The CDR3 covers 13 residues. Germline V CDR1 and CDR2: LGHNA, YSLEER. The CDR3 spells CASSHRGSDTQYF. Here the CDR3 DNA reads TGCGCCAGCAGCCACAGGGGGTCAGATACGCAGTATTTT.

The chain combines TRBV6-1 with TRBJ1-2; D gene uncertain. The V gene lost 8 bases and the J gene lost 2 bases, with 6 bases spanning the gap. The CDR3 is 11 residues long. The germline V gene has CDR1 MNHNS and CDR2 SASEGT. CDR3 DNA sequence: TGTGCCAGCCAGGCCAACTATGGCTACACCTTC. This encodes CASQANYGYTF.

This rearrangement joins TRBV28 to TRBJ2-7, with D hard to call. Deletions cut 5 bases from V and 7 bases from J, with 9 bases between. The CDR3 consists of 11 residues. The germline V gene encodes CDR1 MDHEN and CDR2 SYDVKM. This CDR3 is CASSPLREQYF. The CDR3 nucleotides are TGTGCCAGCAGTCCCCTTCGGGAGCAGTACTTC.

V gene TRBV6-6 combines with J gene TRBJ1-2; 10 bases are shared with TRBD1. This CDR3 spans 16 amino acids. The J segment lost 2 bases and the V segment lost 6 bases, leaving 9 bases of the junction unmatched. CDR1 and CDR2 from the germline V gene are MNHNY and SVGAGI (reference sequence). The CDR3 loop is CASRVNGTGENYGYTF. CDR3 in DNA: TGTGCCAGCAGGGTTAACGGGACAGGGGAAAACTATGGCTACACCTTC.

V usage is TRBV15 and J usage is TRBJ1-4; D unclear. Trimming removed 7 bases from V and 7 bases from J, with 25 bases in between. This CDR3 has 17 amino acids. CDR1 and CDR2 (germline): LNHNV, YYDKDF (reference sequence). CDR3 DNA sequence: TGTGCCACCAAGTTATCCCCCCTGGCCGGAGGTGGTGAAAAACTGTTTTTT. It yields the protein CATKLSPLAGGGEKLFF. The full variable domain, its missing parts supplied by reference TRBV15 and TRBJ1-4, is DAMVIQNPRYQVTQFGKPVTLSCSQTLNHNVMYWYQQKSSQAPKLLFHYYDKDFNNEADTPDNFQSRRPNTSFCFLDIRSPGLGDTAMYLCATKLSPLAGGGEKLFFGSGTQLSVL.

The rearrangement links TRBV4-3 to TRBJ2-3; D unresolved. Between the trimmed V and J ends, which lost 5 bases and 2 bases, there was a span of 8 bases. This CDR3 comprises 13 residues. CDR1 is LGHNA and CDR2 is YSLEER in the germline V gene. The CDR3 loop reads CASSVGYTDTQYF. CDR3 bases: TGCGCCAGCAGCGTCGGGTACACAGATACGCAGTATTTT.

V usage is TRBV5-1 and J usage is TRBJ1-5, with D tentatively TRBD1 (5 bases). Trimming removed 4 bases from V and 6 bases from J, with 11 bases in between. The CDR3 has 13 amino acids. From germline, CDR1 is SGHRS and CDR2 YFSETQ. The CDR3 DNA is TGCGCCAGCAGCCCCACCGGGGGTCAGCCCCAGCATTTT. Protein sequence: CASSPTGGQPQHF.

This clone was seen more than once but under ten times. The CDR3 DNA reads as TGTGCCAGCAGTTACTCCAGGGATCAGGCCCGCTATGGCTACACCTTC. It codes for CASSYSRDQARYGYTF. The gene calls are TRBV6-5 and TRBJ1-2, with D possibly TRBD1 on 5 matching bases. V was clipped by 0 bases and J by 4 bases, with 15 bases between them. Germline values: CDR1 MNHEY, CDR2 SVGAGI. The CDR3 totals 16 residues.

The V gene is TRBV16, the J gene TRBJ1-1; 9 bases agree with TRBD1. CDR3 length: 14 residues. Trimming took 7 bases from V and 2 from J; bases not matched to a gene: 5. CDR1 is KGHSY, CDR2 FQNENV, per germline. The CDR3 loop reads CASTWTGDNTEAFF. CDR3 bases: TGTGCCAGCACTTGGACAGGGGACAACACTGAAGCTTTCTTT. The full variable domain, with the rest looked up from reference TRBV16 and TRBJ1-1, is GEEVAQTPKHLVRGEGQKAKLYCAPIKGHSYVFWYQQVLKNEFKFLISFQNENVFDETGMPKERFSAKCLPNSPCSLEIQATKLEDSAVYFCASTWTGDNTEAFFGQGTRLTVV.

The rearrangement uses TRBV7-9 and TRBJ2-7, with D possibly matching TRBD2 (5 bases). Trimming left V 5 bases short and J 6 bases short, with 20 bases between. This CDR3 has 15 residues. The V gene's germline CDR1 is SEHNR and CDR2 FQNEAQ (reference sequence). The DNA of the CDR3 is TGTGCCAGCAGCCCAGGACTTCCTCCGTGGTCCGAGCAGTACTTC. It yields the protein CASSPGLPPWSEQYF.

This chain uses TRBV5-1 with TRBJ2-7; D ambiguous. V lost 0 bases, J lost 5 bases, and 9 bases lay in between. Germline lookup yields CDR1 SGHRS and CDR2 YFSETQ. The CDR3 length is 13 residues. The CDR3 reads CASSLVTYDEQYF. In DNA form, the CDR3 reads TGCGCCAGCAGCTTGGTTACCTATGACGAGCAGTACTTC.

The chain links TRBV5-1 to TRBJ2-1; 8 bases are a match to TRBD2. Unmatched junction bases numbered 15, after V lost 6 bases and J lost 7 bases. The CDR3 runs 16 residues. Germline loops: CDR1 SGHRS, CDR2 YFSETQ. The CDR3 spells CASTGLNGRAGNEQFF. As DNA, the CDR3 is TGCGCCAGCACCGGATTAAACGGGAGGGCCGGAAATGAGCAGTTCTTC.

The rearrangement joins TRBV27 to TRBJ2-3; 8 bases fit TRBD2. V lost 6 bases and J lost 4; bases outside the gene matches: 0. From germline, CDR1 is MNHEY and CDR2 SMNVEV (reference sequence). This CDR3 has 12 amino acids. The CDR3 DNA reads as TGTGCCAGCAGGCGGGGGGCAGATACGCAGTATTTT. Translating it yields CASRRGADTQYF.

The J gene is TRBJ1-5, the V gene TRBV5-5; D might be TRBD1 (5 bases). The germline gives CDR1 SGHKS, CDR2 YYEKEE (reference sequence). The CDR3 length is 15 residues. V was pared by 3 bases and J by 0 bases, with 10 bases between. The CDR3 here is CASSSRGTSNQPQHF. CDR3 nucleotides: TGTGCCAGCAGCTCGCGGGGGACTAGCAATCAGCCCCAGCATTTT.

The chain combines TRBV6-1 with TRBJ2-7; 13 bases are shared with TRBD2. With 6 bases clipped from V and 3 bases from J, the junction kept 5 bases outside the gene matches. This CDR3 contains 15 residues. The germline V gene has CDR1 MNHNS and CDR2 SASEGT. The CDR3 coding sequence is TGTGCCAGCAGCCCGACTAGCGGGGGGTTCTACGAGCAGTACTTC. Translation: CASSPTSGGFYEQYF.

The chain carries TRBV18 and TRBJ2-1; D is ambiguous. With 6 bases removed from V and 6 bases from J, the gap between germline ends came to 6 bases. The CDR3 spans 11 residues. Germline lookup yields CDR1 KGHSH and CDR2 LQKENI. CDR3 coding DNA: TGTGCCAGCTCCCTACGCAATGAGCAGTTCTTC. It encodes CASSLRNEQFF.

CDR3 in amino acids: CASSFGTSGSYEQYF. DNA for the CDR3: TGTGCCAGCAGTTTTGGAACTAGCGGGAGCTACGAGCAGTACTTC. V and J are TRBV27 and TRBJ2-7, with 11 bases identical to TRBD2. The V segment lost 3 bases and the J segment 3 bases; nucleotides outside the gene matches: 4. Germline V gives CDR1 MNHEY, CDR2 SMNVEV (reference sequence). The CDR3 totals 15 residues.

This clone was counted a single time. J is TRBJ2-5 and V is TRBV7-6, with 8 bases aligning to TRBD2. TRBJ2-7 explains the end of the DNA better; the J call may be wrong. Germline CDR1 and CDR2: SGHVS and FNYEAQ. The CDR3 covers 15 residues. The CDR3 DNA reads as TGTGCCAGCAGTCGAAGTAGCGGGGCCCTGAACGAGCAGTACTTC. Its translation: CASSRSSGALNEQYF.

This chain uses TRBV27 with TRBJ2-7; TRBD1 is a possible D gene (6 bases). This CDR3 region has 15 residues. The germline gives CDR1 MNHEY, CDR2 SMNVEV (reference sequence). The germline V and J ends were trimmed by 5 bases and 1 base, with 15 bases remaining between them. The CDR3 nucleotides read TGTGCCAGCAGTACACCATTGACAGGTTCCTACGAGCAGTACTTC. Translated, it gives CASSTPLTGSYEQYF.

This clone came up once. This chain joins TRBV28 and TRBJ2-1; 9 bases agree with TRBD1. The CDR3 loop spans 16 amino acids. Per germline, CDR1 MDHEN and CDR2 SYDVKM. J gave up 9 bases and V 6 bases, and 15 bases lay outside the gene matches. The CDR3 region has the DNA TGTGCCAGCAGCCCCACCGGGACAGGGAAGGTGGGTGAGCAGTTCTTC. This gives the protein CASSPTGTGKVGEQFF.

The chain uses TRBV28 and TRBJ2-5; 7 bases line up with TRBD2. CDR1 is MDHEN and CDR2 is SYDVKM in the germline V gene. J lost 2 bases, V lost 8 bases, and 8 bases had no gene match. The CDR3 has 14 amino acids. The CDR3 loop is CASAKLALQETQYF. The DNA for the CDR3 is TGTGCCAGCGCTAAACTAGCGCTTCAAGAGACCCAGTACTTC.

As DNA, the CDR3 is TGCGCCAGCGTGGGGGCCAATGAGCAGTTCTTC. Protein product: CASVGANEQFF. The chain has TRBV5-1 and TRBJ2-1; D perhaps matches TRBD1 (6 bases). Germline V gene sequence: CDR1 SGHRS, CDR2 YFSETQ. The length of the CDR3 is 11 residues. Trimming shortened V by 7 bases and J by 6 bases, and 8 bases separated the two germline ends.